In its sample, the clone carrying this T cell receptor (beta chain) was seen a few times. Its antigen is not known. The sample is drawn from a study of vaccination effects on CD4 cells after COVID-19. Measured with immunoSEQ multiplex PCR; TCRdb has only the in-frame clones, and not every one. The table lists tens of thousands of clones, 55% to 85% of them singletons. Whole-study results and caveats: Both infection-induced and vaccine-induced clones contracted markedly at late post-vaccination timepoints.

Antigen-specific CD4+ T cells were first expanded with viral peptide pools by the ViraFEST assay and only then sequenced. After less than twelve days in culture, the CD4+ T cells were isolated. Two doses of either BNT162b2 or mRNA-1273 were given to each participant. The study found no prior SARS-CoV-2 infection in the vaccine recipients, who tested negative for nucleocapsid antibodies. Cultures used 2 million to 2.5 million PBMC per well, 9.5 to 10 IU/ml IL-2 and approximately 10 ug/ml peptides. The CDR3 length is 19 residues. Germline CDR1 GTSNPN, CDR2 SVGIG (reference sequence). V lost 3 bases, J lost 1 base, and 27 bases lay in between.

This receptor was taken from a human donor who received a COVID-19 vaccine. This material consisted of CD4+ T cells from PBMCs cultured with HCoV-229E spike peptides, taken after COVID-19 vaccination. The chain links TRBV30 to TRBJ1-1, with D possibly matching TRBD1 (5 bases). The CDR3 is CAWSVARSFYERGNTEAFF. CDR3 nucleotides: TGTGCCTGGAGCGTCGCCAGATCATTTTACGAGAGGGGGAACACTGAAGCTTTCTTT.